The 21 T cell receptor beta chains listed next were all sequenced from one sample in a study of blood T cells in healthy people across ages. Then a second PCR, running about 6 to 11 cycles, was carried out with a sample-barcoded 5' primer and a J-beta primer mix. Via MiXCR, TCRdb re-called the 5' RACE reads, giving one row per CDR3 protein. The repertoire has over 550,000 distinct CDR3 sequences, under 30% of them found once; the top ten carry around 16%. The sequenced sample consisted of blood. Receptors were obtained from an elderly woman in good health.

Only a few counts were recorded for this clonotype. The chain combines TRBV5-1 with TRBJ1-1, with 8 nucleotides matching TRBD1. The CDR3 contains 16 residues. From germline, CDR1 is SGHRS and CDR2 YFSETQ. V gave up 5 bases and J gave up 1 base; unmatched junction bases: 10. In nucleotides, the CDR3 is TGCGCCAGCAGAGGGGCTAAGCAGGGGGCGAACACTGAAGCTTTCTTT. Its translation is CASRGAKQGANTEAFF.

About this clonotype: With a much larger clone just one base away, this may be a read error. This sequence joins TRBV20-1 and TRBJ1-2; D might be TRBD1 (6 bases). The CDR3 consists of 12 residues. Germline V gene sequence: CDR1 DFQATT, CDR2 SNEGSKA (reference sequence). Trimming cost V 6 bases and J 7 bases, with 15 bases left between them. The CDR3 bases are TGCAGTGCCACCGGGACAAGTTGTGGCTACACCTTC. Translating gives CSATGTSCGYTF.

This clonotype was seen repeatedly, ten times or more. CDR3 DNA sequence: TGCGCCAGCAGCTTCAGTCGAGGGAACGAGCAGTACTTC. It yields the protein CASSFSRGNEQYF. This chain uses TRBV5-1 with TRBJ2-7; D is perhaps TRBD2 (5 bases). Trimming cost V 2 bases and J 5 bases, with 11 bases left between them. The CDR3 loop spans 13 amino acids. Per the germline V gene, CDR1 is SGHRS and CDR2 is YFSETQ.

This clonotype was detected ten times or more. This chain connects TRBV7-9 to TRBJ1-2, with D perhaps TRBD1 (5 bases). This CDR3 contains 17 residues. In germline, CDR1 is SEHNR, CDR2 FQNEAQ (reference sequence). V was pared by 11 bases and J by 0 bases, with 25 bases between. The CDR3 region is CASRGLAGRLSNYGYTF. The DNA of the CDR3 is TGTGCCTCTAGAGGATTGGCAGGGCGCCTCTCTAACTATGGCTACACCTTC.

Turning to this clonotype: A much larger clone lies a single base off, so this may be a read error. V and J are TRBV5-6 and TRBJ2-4; no reliable D call. Gene TRBJ2-7 matches the end of the DNA better, so the J call may be wrong. This CDR3 has 13 residues. CDR1 is SGHDT, CDR2 YYEEEE, per germline. CDR3 residues: CANSFEILYEQYF. The DNA for the CDR3 is TGTGCCAACAGCTTTGAAATACTATACGAGCAGTACTTC.

J is TRBJ1-4 and V is TRBV20-1, with D possibly being TRBD1 (5 bases). The CDR3 has 15 amino acids. Trimming removed 0 bases at V and 5 bases at J, with 13 bases between. The V gene's germline CDR1 is DFQATT and CDR2 SNEGSKA (reference sequence). CDR3 sequence reads: CSARDPGAGNEKLFF. In nucleotides, the CDR3 is TGCAGTGCTAGAGATCCCGGGGCGGGCAATGAAAAACTGTTTTTT.

In this sample, this clonotype turned up a few times. J is TRBJ1-2 and V is TRBV3-1, with TRBD1 as a possible D gene (5 bases). The germline V and J ends were trimmed by 1 base and 2 bases, with 14 bases remaining between them. The CDR3 has 16 amino acids. From germline, CDR1 is LGHDT and CDR2 YNNKEL (reference sequence). CDR3 sequence (DNA): TGTGCCAGCAGCCAAGTTTTTCAGGGCCCAAACTATGGCTACACCTTC. Translating gives CASSQVFQGPNYGYTF.

The chain recombines TRBV27 with TRBJ1-1; tentative D call: TRBD1 (6 bases). Between the trimmed V and J ends, which lost 5 bases and 1 base, there was a span of 14 bases. Germline assignment: CDR1 MNHEY and CDR2 SMNVEV (reference sequence). The CDR3 is made up of 15 amino acids. CDR3 protein: CASSPDRRGNTEAFF. CDR3 nucleotide sequence: TGTGCCAGCAGTCCCGACCGCAGGGGGAACACTGAAGCTTTCTTT.

As regards this clonotype: One base away lies a much larger clone, so this may be a sequencing read error. DNA for the CDR3: TGCAGTGCTAGAGATTCGGCAGCGAGCATAGATACGCAGTATTTT. Amino acid sequence: CSARDSAASIDTQYF. V and J are TRBV20-1 and TRBJ2-3; D ambiguous. The CDR3 has 15 residues. Germline assignment: CDR1 DFQATT and CDR2 SNEGSKA (reference sequence).

The gene calls are TRBV20-1 and TRBJ2-5; D is unresolved. The end of the DNA aligns better with TRBJ2-7, so the J call may be wrong. The CDR3 consists of 13 residues. In germline, CDR1 is DFQATT, CDR2 SNEGSKA (reference sequence). CDR3 in DNA: TGCAGTGCTAGAGTCCTCGATTCCTACGAGCAGTACTTC. Residues: CSARVLDSYEQYF.

This clonotype was detected many times. The chain combines TRBV12-3 or TRBV12-4 with TRBJ1-2; weak D call: TRBD1 (5 bases). This CDR3 has 14 amino acids. V lost 3 bases, J lost 2 bases, and 10 bases lay in between. The chain's CDR3 is CASSLTAGNYGYTF. CDR3 nucleotide sequence: TGTGCCAGCAGTTTGACAGCGGGGAACTATGGCTACACCTTC.

The table lists this clonotype with many counts. CDR3 DNA: TGTGCCAGCAGCTCACGGGGTTTGGGTGAGCAGTTCTTC. Translating it yields CASSSRGLGEQFF. V is TRBV3-1 and J is TRBJ2-1; TRBD2 is a possible D gene (5 bases). CDR3 size: 13 residues. V lost 5 bases and J lost 9, with 14 bases in between. In germline, CDR1 is LGHDT, CDR2 YNNKEL (reference sequence).

V gene TRBV3-1 combines with J gene TRBJ2-2; a weak D match, TRBD2 (5 bases). Germline assignment: CDR1 LGHDT and CDR2 YNNKEL (reference sequence). The CDR3 loop spans 18 amino acids. V was shortened by 1 base and J by 5 bases, with 20 bases between the two germline ends. DNA of the CDR3: TGTGCCAGCAGCCAAGTCCTAAGACTACTTTCAAGTACCGGGGAGCTGTTTTTT. Translated: CASSQVLRLLSSTGELFF.

The chain is built from TRBV19 and TRBJ2-7; 11 bases match TRBD1. The germline V gene has CDR1 LNHDA and CDR2 SQIVND (reference sequence). This CDR3 contains 16 residues. The junction had 15 bases not matched to a gene; V was cut back by 5 bases and J by 9 bases. CDR3 protein: CASSSTGTGGLGRQYF. CDR3 coding DNA: TGTGCCAGTAGTTCAACCGGGACAGGGGGGCTTGGGAGGCAGTACTTC. Variable domain in full (rest from reference TRBV19 and TRBJ2-7): DGGITQSPKYLFRKEGQNVTLSCEQNLNHDAMYWYRQDPGQGLRLIYYSQIVNDFQKGDIAEGYSVSREKKESFPLTVTSAQKNPTAFYLCASSSTGTGGLGRQYFGPGTRLTVT.

The CDR3 DNA is TGTGCCAGCTCACCAGTCGCATCGGGACCACCCGAAAAACTGTTTTTT. As protein: CASSPVASGPPEKLFF. V and J are TRBV18 and TRBJ1-4; the D gene is possibly TRBD1 (5 bases). Trimming left V 2 bases short and J 8 bases short, with 18 bases between. The V gene's germline CDR1 is KGHSH and CDR2 LQKENI. The CDR3 runs to 16 residues.

The chain couples TRBV21-1 to TRBJ2-3; the table's D call TRBD2 went unverified against the DNA. TRBV21-1 is a documented pseudogene. The CDR3 runs to 14 residues. The CDR3 region is CASRGQESTDTQYF. The DNA for the CDR3 is TGTGCCAGCAGAGGGCAGGAGTCAACAGATACGCAGTATTTT.

This clonotype was counted a few times. Here the CDR3 reads CASSLGPHSRQGDSPLHF. The DNA of the CDR3 is TGTGCCAGCAGCTTGGGACCGCATAGCAGGCAGGGTGATTCACCCCTCCACTTT. The rearrangement links TRBV5-5 to TRBJ1-6; weak D call: TRBD1 (5 bases). The V gene's germline CDR1 is SGHKS and CDR2 YYEKEE (reference sequence). This CDR3 is built from 18 residues. Trimming pared 0 bases from V and 8 bases from J, leaving 21 bases between.

This clonotype was counted at least ten times. This chain links TRBV30 with TRBJ2-3; TRBD1 agrees at 7 bases. The V segment lost 2 bases and the J segment 5 bases; nucleotides outside the gene matches: 7. The CDR3 length is 14 residues. The V gene's germline CDR1 is GTSNPN and CDR2 SVGIG (reference sequence). Here the CDR3 DNA reads TGTGCCTGGAGTACAGGGGCTACACGAGATACGCAGTATTTT. It yields the protein CAWSTGATRDTQYF.

This clonotype was picked up a small number of times. The chain employs TRBV20-1 and TRBJ1-1, with a possible D match to TRBD1 (5 bases). The CDR3 is 16 residues long. Deletions cut 8 bases from V and 1 base from J, with 23 bases between. Germline V gene data show CDR1 as DFQATT and CDR2 as SNEGSKA (reference sequence). This CDR3 is CSTPRWDSGRNTEAFF. CDR3 coding DNA: TGCAGTACCCCCAGGTGGGACTCAGGGAGGAACACTGAAGCTTTCTTT.

This clonotype was found a few times. A much larger clone lies one base from this, so it may be a read error. V gene TRBV12-3 or TRBV12-4 combines with J gene TRBJ2-5; D might be TRBD1 (5 bases). The ends were cut back, 6 bases at V and 6 bases at J, with 14 bases in the middle. This CDR3 has 13 residues. In DNA, the CDR3 is TGTGCCAGCAGGTTATCGACAGACCAGACCCAGTACTTC. Amino acid sequence: CASRLSTDQTQYF.

The chain uses TRBV28 and TRBJ1-5; 9 bases map to TRBD1. V lost 6 bases to trimming and J lost 10 bases; unmatched junction nucleotides: 13. The germline gives CDR1 MDHEN, CDR2 SYDVKM. The CDR3 sequence is 15 residues long. The CDR3: CASRRGQGSWSPQHF. The CDR3 bases are TGTGCCAGCAGGAGAGGACAGGGGTCATGGTCCCCCCAGCATTTT.